This TCR beta chain emerged from a study of blood T cells in healthy people across ages. Trimming stripped 0 bases from V and 1 base from J, with 7 bases between. The CDR3 covers 15 residues. Germline V CDR1 and CDR2: SGHAT, FQNNGV. It was with a sample-barcoded 5' primer and a J-beta primer mix that a second PCR of about 7 to 12 cycles was run. Tags on each cDNA molecule came from a template-switch adaptor with 12 random nucleotides. TCRdb analysed the 5' RACE reads with MiXCR anew, one entry per CDR3 protein. The sample contains about 290,000 distinct CDR3 sequences, 25% to 30% of which appear only once. Ten milliliters of peripheral blood were drawn from each donor.

Sequencing was performed on blood. This receptor was identified in a woman aged 70-85 years in good health. The chain employs TRBV11-2 and TRBJ2-4; D gene uncertain. In DNA, the CDR3 is TGTGCCAGCAGCTTAGATGGGCTGGCCAAAAACATTCAGTACTTC. Its protein is CASSLDGLAKNIQYF. Complete variable domain (other parts from reference TRBV11-2 and TRBJ2-4): EAGVAQSPRYKIIEKRQSVAFWCNPISGHATLYWYQQILGQGPKLLIQFQNNGVVDDSQLPKDRFSAERLKGVDSTLKIQPAKLEDSAVYLCASSLDGLAKNIQYFGAGTRLSVL.